Following are 6 T cell receptor beta chains from one sample sequenced in a study of cytomegalovirus exposure and HLA in healthy donors. The primer mix had 60 Vbeta and 13 Jbeta primers. Sequencing was performed with immunoSEQ multiplex PCR; in TCRdb, only in-frame clones are kept and a portion is missing. The table shows 77,000 or so clones, with over 70% occurring only once. Sequencing was carried out using PBMCs. The receptors derive from a middle-aged woman in good health and CMV-seronegative.

V and J are TRBV29-1 and TRBJ2-5; D perhaps matches TRBD2 (5 bases). With 4 bases removed from V and 2 bases from J, the gap between germline ends came to 11 bases. CDR1 SQVTM and CDR2 ANQGSEA come from the germline V gene. CDR3 length: 13 amino acids. The CDR3 bases are TGCAGCGTTGGTCAAACGGGACAAGAGACCCAGTACTTC. Its protein product is CSVGQTGQETQYF.

The V and J genes are TRBV6-6 and TRBJ1-1, with 7 bases matching TRBD1. V shed 11 bases and J 5 bases; nucleotides not matched to a gene: 20. The CDR3 has 16 amino acids. CDR1 and CDR2 from the germline V gene are MNHNY and SVGAGI (reference sequence). The CDR3 coding sequence is TGTGCCGTACAAAGGGAATCAGGGGGAGGAGGGACTGAAGCTTTCTTT. Encoded protein: CAVQRESGGGGTEAFF.

In its sample, this clone was seen once. The CDR3 protein is CASSLTGLVAETQYF. The CDR3 region has the DNA TGTGCCAGCAGCTTAACAGGACTGGTCGCAGAGACCCAGTACTTC. J is TRBJ2-5 and V is TRBV7-3; tentative D call: TRBD2 (5 bases). The CDR3 runs to 15 residues. Per the germline V gene, CDR1 is SGHTA and CDR2 is FQGTGA. V was shortened by 0 bases and J by 4 bases, with 12 bases between the two germline ends.

This chain uses TRBV9 with TRBJ2-2, with TRBD2 matching 7 bases. CDR3 length: 15 residues. Trimming took 3 bases from V and 3 from J; bases not matched to a gene: 5. Germline V CDR1 and CDR2: SGDLS, YYNGEE. In DNA, the CDR3 is TGTGCCAGCAGCGAGGGAGGGTCCTACACCGGGGAGCTGTTTTTT. Its translation is CASSEGGSYTGELFF.

The rearrangement links TRBV30 to TRBJ1-5; D perhaps matches TRBD1 (6 bases). Germline assignment: CDR1 GTSNPN and CDR2 SVGIG (reference sequence). CDR3 length: 13 amino acids. Between the trimmed V and J ends, which lost 1 base and 4 bases, there was a span of 8 bases. CDR3 DNA: TGTGCCTGGAGTGGGACAGAGAATCAGCCCCAGCATTTT. Encoded protein: CAWSGTENQPQHF. Together with reference TRBV30 and TRBJ1-5, the CDR3 gives the full variable domain: SQTIHQWPATLVQPVGSPLSLECTVEGTSNPNLYWYRQAAGRGLQLLFYSVGIGQISSEVPQNLSASRPQDRQFILSSKKLLLSDSGFYLCAWSGTENQPQHFGDGTRLSIL.

Only a few counts were recorded for this clone. In DNA, the CDR3 is TGTGCCTGGAGTGAATCCCAGATCAAGCCCCAGCATTTT. Translating gives CAWSESQIKPQHF. V usage is TRBV30 and J usage is TRBJ1-5, with D uncertain. The CDR3 spans 13 residues. V gave up 1 base and J gave up 8 bases, with 12 bases separating them. Per germline, CDR1 GTSNPN and CDR2 SVGIG (reference sequence).